A single sample is the source of the 2 T cell receptor beta chains below, sequenced in a study of T cells expressing NK-cell markers. TCRdb re-called the 5' RACE reads; every CDR3 protein appears as one record, without DNA. The table lists 450,000 to 600,000 distinct CDR3 sequences. The sequenced sample was blood T cells: a sorted CD56 or NKG2C T cell subset, CD4+ or CD8+ T cells, or bulk PBMC T cells (not recorded which). Receptors were obtained from a man younger than 35 in good health.

The chain combines TRBV29-1 with TRBJ2-1; TCRdb lists TRBD1, though no DNA is available to test this call. This CDR3 contains 14 residues. Germline-derived CDR1 and CDR2 are SQVTM and ANQGSEA. The CDR3 loop reads CSVDETEGYNEQFF.

J is TRBJ2-3 and V is TRBV11-2; TCRdb's D call, TRBD1, is unchecked because there is no DNA. Germline CDR1 reads SGHAT; CDR2 reads FQNNGV. The CDR3 has 12 amino acids. The CDR3 spells CASSPRVDTQYF.